These 17 T cell receptor beta chains originate from one sample sequenced in a study of T cell repertoires in cytomegalovirus infection. TCRdb reanalysed the reads using MiXCR and keeps one entry per CDR3 protein. The repertoire holds more than 55,000 distinct CDR3 sequences, with 20% to 25% as singletons. Antigens for these TCRs are unknown. The sample was CD8+ T cells from cultured PBMCs, taken from culture after CMV antigen stimulation. The source is a human donor in good health (CMV status not recorded). Some clones in this sample may be carry-over from other donors' samples.

This clonotype appeared many times. The chain recombines TRBV7-2 with TRBJ2-6; D uncertain. The CDR3 covers 13 residues. Germline-derived CDR1 and CDR2 are SGHTA and FQGNSA. Trimming took off 0 bases at V and 18 bases at J, with 15 bases between the two ends. The CDR3 reads CASSLAGSPDQTF. In DNA form, the CDR3 reads TGTGCCAGCAGCTTAGCAGGAAGTCCCGACCAGACTTTC.

Remarks on this clonotype: A read error may account for a junction end that differs from germline. The rearrangement joins TRBV6-6 to TRBJ2-1, with D perhaps matching TRBD2 (5 bases). Germline V CDR1 and CDR2: MNHNY, SVGAGI (reference sequence). The CDR3 loop spans 16 amino acids. In DNA, the CDR3 is TGTGCCTGCAGTTACGGGAAAATTAGCTCCTACAATGAGCAGTTCTTC. Translated, it gives CACSYGKISSYNEQFF.

The CDR3 region is CASSPTGGANTGELFF. DNA for the CDR3: TGTGCCAGCAGTCCCACAGGGGGCGCGAACACCGGGGAGCTGTTTTTT. The V and J genes are TRBV12-3 or TRBV12-4 and TRBJ2-2, with 9 bases fitting TRBD1. The CDR3 runs 16 residues. Trimming removed 5 bases from V and 0 bases from J; junction bases left unmatched: 4.

The sample holds a few counts of this clonotype. The rearrangement joins TRBV7-8 to TRBJ2-5; 10 nucleotides align to TRBD1. CDR3 length: 16 amino acids. Germline values: CDR1 SGHVS, CDR2 FQNEAQ. Trimming took 3 bases from V and 5 from J; bases not matched to a gene: 9. The DNA for the CDR3 is TGTGCCAGCAGCTTTTTGCGGGGACAGGGGTTCGAGACCCAGTACTTC. Translated: CASSFLRGQGFETQYF.

The chain uses TRBV4-1 and TRBJ1-2; D ambiguous. CDR3 length: 14 residues. Trimming pared 3 bases from V and 1 base from J, leaving 9 bases between. Germline CDR1 and CDR2: MGHRA and YSYEKL. CDR3 nucleotide sequence: TGCGCCAGCAGCCAGTTAGCACTTAACTATGGCTACACCTTC. This codes for CASSQLALNYGYTF.

The rearrangement uses TRBV29-1 and TRBJ1-1; D uncertain. The V gene's germline CDR1 is SQVTM and CDR2 ANQGSEA. CDR3 length equals 12 residues. Trimming took off 5 bases at V and 7 bases at J, with 14 bases between the two ends. The CDR3 DNA is TGCAGCGTTATCTCCTCGGGCGGTGAAGCTTTCTTT. Translating it yields CSVISSGGEAFF.

This clonotype was seen only a few times. The V call is TRBV7-8, the J call TRBJ2-1; D gene uncertain. This CDR3 is 16 amino acids long. Trimming cost V 1 base and J 0 bases, with 10 bases left between them. Germline assignment: CDR1 SGHVS and CDR2 FQNEAQ. CDR3 region: CASSLGHPSSYNEQFF. CDR3 coding DNA: TGTGCCAGCAGCTTAGGGCACCCGAGCTCCTACAATGAGCAGTTCTTC.

The chain recombines TRBV7-6 with TRBJ2-2; 8 bases align to TRBD1. V trimming: 5 bases; J trimming: 3 bases; junction bases outside the gene matches: 11. This CDR3 has 17 amino acids. Germline V gene lookup returns CDR1 SGHVS and CDR2 FNYEAQ. Written as DNA, the CDR3 is TGTGCCAGCAGCCGTGGGTGGCAGGGGGCGGACACCGGGGAGCTGTTTTTT. Its translation: CASSRGWQGADTGELFF.

This clonotype occurred many times. This chain joins TRBV6-5 and TRBJ2-7; D is perhaps TRBD1 or TRBD2 (5 bases each). This CDR3 contains 14 residues. Germline CDR1 MNHEY, CDR2 SVGAGI. Trimming took off 2 bases at V and 6 bases at J, with 14 bases between the two ends. CDR3 region: CASSYGTGPVEQYF. The CDR3 DNA sequence: TGTGCCAGCAGTTACGGGACGGGGCCGGTCGAGCAGTACTTC.

This clonotype was counted only a few times. The V gene is TRBV7-9, the J gene TRBJ2-7, with no clear D. With 5 bases removed from V and 1 base from J, the gap between germline ends came to 18 bases. This CDR3 spans 16 amino acids. The germline V gene encodes CDR1 SEHNR and CDR2 FQNEAQ (reference sequence). CDR3 protein: CASSVGFGVRSYEQYF. The CDR3 bases are TGTGCCAGCAGCGTAGGCTTTGGGGTTAGGTCCTACGAGCAGTACTTC.

This clonotype came up many times. The chain uses TRBV6-6 and TRBJ1-4; no clear D. V lost 4 bases and J 8 bases, leaving 5 bases between the germline ends. Germline CDR1 reads MNHNY; CDR2 reads SVGAGI (reference sequence). The CDR3 sequence is 11 residues long. The CDR3 region has the DNA TGTGCCAGCAGTTTAGGCGAAAAACTGTTTTTT. Its protein product is CASSLGEKLFF.

The V call is TRBV7-2, the J call TRBJ2-7; tentative D call: TRBD2 (6 bases). Germline V gene sequence: CDR1 SGHTA, CDR2 FQGNSA. This CDR3 has 12 amino acids. Trimming took 4 bases from V and 7 from J, leaving 11 bases between them. The CDR3 nucleotides are TGTGCCAGCAGCTCCATGCGGGGAGAGCAGTACTTC. This encodes CASSSMRGEQYF.

This clonotype has a count of ten or more. This sequence joins TRBV6-6 and TRBJ1-1, with D hard to call. There are 13 residues in the CDR3. V lost 7 bases to trimming and J lost 0 bases, with 9 bases between them. Germline values: CDR1 MNHNY, CDR2 SVGAGI (reference sequence). As DNA, the CDR3 is TGTGCCAGCAATAAGGGCATGAACACTGAAGCTTTCTTT. Translated, it gives CASNKGMNTEAFF.

The rearrangement links TRBV27 to TRBJ2-5; D may match TRBD1 or TRBD2 (6 bases each). With 6 bases removed from V and 2 bases from J, the gap between germline ends came to 25 bases. The CDR3 covers 18 residues. Germline CDR1 reads MNHEY; CDR2 reads SMNVEV (reference sequence). CDR3 region: CASSPLRKSGQGQETQYF. Written as DNA, the CDR3 is TGTGCCAGCAGCCCACTTAGAAAGAGCGGGCAGGGGCAAGAGACCCAGTACTTC.

The chain recombines TRBV19 with TRBJ1-5; D unresolved. Between the trimmed V and J ends, which lost 7 bases and 4 bases, there was a span of 23 bases. Looked up from germline, CDR1 is LNHDA and CDR2 is SQIVND (reference sequence). This CDR3 has 17 residues. Here the CDR3 DNA reads TGTGCCAGTACCCACGTCGGGAGGGAGTTAAGGAATCAGCCCCAGCATTTT. It codes for CASTHVGRELRNQPQHF.

The gene calls are TRBV6-6 and TRBJ1-1; D is possibly TRBD1 (5 bases). CDR1 and CDR2 from the germline V gene are MNHNY and SVGAGI (reference sequence). The CDR3 length is 13 residues. Trimming cost V 8 bases and J 4 bases, with 14 bases left between them. CDR3 protein: CASPPSGGTEAFF. CDR3 DNA: TGTGCCAGCCCTCCCTCGGGGGGCACTGAAGCTTTCTTT.

In its sample, this clonotype was seen many times. This chain links TRBV11-2 with TRBJ1-4, with D perhaps TRBD1 (6 bases). CDR3 size: 17 residues. Trimming cost V 6 bases and J 4 bases, with 21 bases left between them. Germline V gives CDR1 SGHAT, CDR2 FQNNGV. CDR3 nucleotide sequence: TGTGCCAGCAGTACCGGGACAACTCGCCGCGGTAATGAAAAACTGTTTTTT. This sequence encodes CASSTGTTRRGNEKLFF.